This TCR beta chain is from a study of early T cells in non-severe SARS-CoV-2 infection (dated by TCRdb to the early 2020s). For context, the study as a whole: Because TCR sequencing was done on bulk RNA from unsorted whole blood, the alpha and beta chains could not be paired. The full study reports these points: VDJdb matching was skewed toward anti-spike CD8 responses and likely underestimated virus-specific expansions, missing private and CD4 specificities.

Libraries were made using 5' RACE. Sequencing used a NextSeq 500. To correct for sequencing error and PCR bias, the TCR library protocol tagged individual cDNA molecules with unique molecular identifiers. Both TCR alpha and beta chains were sequenced, and tight co-correlation was observed between alpha and beta sequence abundances in each sample. The authors processed their data as follows. Decombinator V4 was used to perform V gene, J gene and CDR3 annotation of TCR sequences. TCRs were defined as expanded if a significant change between any two time points was detected under a Poisson model with p below 0.0001. TCR abundances were normalised to the total number of TCRs sequenced per sample and expressed as counts per million. TRAV1-2 paired with TRAJ12, TRAJ20 or TRAJ33 defined MAIT TCRs, while TRAV10 paired with TRAJ18 defined iNKT TCRs. VDJdb, accessed 1 November 2021, was searched for CMV, EBV and SARS-CoV-2 annotated TCRs, with TCRs annotated for multiple antigens excluded. TCRdb cleaned the public reads at Q25 with fastp, built clones with MiXCR and kept in-frame beta chains. Every distinct CDR3 protein forms one entry, paired with its most common genes and DNA. None of the V and J calls come from the authors' own analysis; TCRdb made them. Recorded for this sample are tens of thousands of distinct CDR3 sequences; about 13% of them occurred a single time. The ten largest clones capture about 8% of the sample.

The study was a case-control design nested within a healthcare worker cohort in London, UK, with weekly nasopharyngeal swab PCR tests and blood sampling. Between 23 and 31 March 2020, the week of the UK lockdown, healthcare workers were enrolled and then followed up weekly for as long as 16 weeks. CDR1 is given as SGHRS and CDR2 as YFSETQ, both from the germline V gene. V is clipped by 5 bases and J by 0 bases, and the sequence between their germline boundaries is 11 bases long. The CDR3 holds 15 amino acids from the cysteine to the phenylalanine. Only CDR3 DNA is held: 45 bases, read in frame from base 1. As concerns this clonotype: What this receptor recognizes is not known. No base-level quality is on record; no much larger clone is a single base apart.

The sequence joins TRBV5-1 to TRBJ2-2; the D call is possibly TRBD1 or TRBD2, each sharing 5 bases. Specimen: whole blood. The receptor comes from an adult who was a healthcare worker with PCR-confirmed SARS-CoV-2 infection or an uninfected control (not recorded which). The DNA sequence reads TGCGCCAGCAGGCTGGGGGTGGCGAACACCGGGGAGCTGTTTTTT. Protein translation: CASRLGVANTGELFF.